This T cell receptor (beta chain) was identified during a study of technical replicates of blood from a few donors. Profiled with immunoSEQ multiplex PCR; TCRdb holds only in-frame clones, not every one. Of roughly 73,000 clones listed, around 93% were seen once; the top ten hold 0.25% to 0.3%. Germline loops: CDR1 SGHDT, CDR2 YYEEEE. Trimming removed 2 bases from V and 0 bases from J, with 12 bases in between. This CDR3 comprises 15 residues. The specimen sequenced was T cells isolated from PBMCs. This sequence was found in a human donor in good health. The chain uses TRBV5-6 and TRBJ2-7; a possible D gene is TRBD2 (6 bases). The CDR3 DNA follows: TGTGCCAGCAGCTTAGGCGGGGCAAGCTCCTACGAGCAGTACTTC. Amino acids: CASSLGGASSYEQYF.